This TCR beta chain was captured by sequencing in a study of regulatory T cells in long-lasting Graves disease (dated by TCRdb to the early 2020s). About the study as a whole: Persistent Graves' disease was defined as persistently positive TSH receptor autoantibodies together with antithyroid drug treatment for over 5 years. Peripheral blood TCR sequencing and RNA sequencing compared persistent Graves' disease patients with newly diagnosed Graves' disease patients. The study was conducted in China and was registered as a clinical trial. TCR sequencing covered 13 persistent and about 20 newly diagnosed Graves' disease patients, 33 samples in total. Persistent Graves' disease patients in the clinical cohort had taken antithyroid drugs for roughly ten years on average.

Summary of the overall study and its limitations: Compared with newly diagnosed patients, patients with persistent Graves' disease had lower TCR Shannon entropy and fewer highly expanded clones, which suggests clonal expansion. A larger number of public clonotypes was shared among persistent patients (under 3,000) than among newly diagnosed patients (about 990). Only the TCR beta chain was sequenced and analyzed. The study examined only peripheral blood because the primary lesion, thyroid tissue, could not be accessed. Preferential use of TRBV28, TRBJ1-2 and TRBJ2-5 was observed in persistent disease, whereas TRBV20-1 and TRBJ2-1 were favored in newly diagnosed disease. As a limitation, the authors acknowledged that the small sample size may reduce accuracy.

The CDR3 spans 15 residues, from the cysteine through the phenylalanine. Left in the record is the CDR3 DNA by itself, 45 bases read in frame from the first base. CDR1 and CDR2 are read off the germline V gene as MDHEN and SYDVKM. The intended sense of this specimen's time point label: persistent/refractory GD, antithyroid drugs over 5 years with positive TRAb. For both TCR sequencing and RNA sequencing, RNA was extracted from PBMCs using TRIzol. Graves' disease was diagnosed according to American Thyroid Association guidelines. Patients were recruited from an endocrinology department in Xi'an, China. Each patient gave 7.5 to 10 milliliters of peripheral blood, collected in an EDTA anticoagulant tube. PBMCs were isolated by Ficoll Paque Plus density gradient separation without further T cell sorting. An Agilent 2100 Bioanalyzer and agarose gel were used to check RNA quality, while a NanoDrop 2000 measured RNA concentration.

Receptor libraries were prepared by multiplex PCR. The sample was run on an Illumina HiSeq 4000. iRepertoire HTBI primers and Arm-PCR amplification of CDR3 regions were used to construct TCR beta libraries. Before sequencing, the PCR products underwent gel purification. In the authors' own workflow: Gene usage analysis of CDR3 amino acid clonotypes relied on the roughly 67 TRBV and 15 or so TRBJ segments identified across samples. COPE and FqMerger were used to merge filtered high-quality paired reads into contigs. BLAST was used to align contigs to IMGT TRBV, TRBD and TRBJ reference genes, with CDR3 defined following IMGT. Clonotypes above 0.1% frequency were classified as highly expanded clones. Shannon entropy was used to measure repertoire diversity, and the Gini coefficient was used to measure V-J evenness. A clonotype found in more than one individual was treated as public. Through fastp at Q25 and MiXCR, TCRdb rebuilt clones from the public reads, retaining in-frame beta chains. CDR3 protein sequences are deduplicated, and each keeps its most common genes and DNA. For this entry, the V and J calls and clone size follow TCRdb and not the study's own pipeline. Recorded for this sample are a few hundred thousand distinct CDR3 sequences; roughly a quarter of them occurred a single time. Roughly 28% of the sample is held by the ten biggest clonotypes.

On this clonotype: The clone's antigen remains unknown. There are no base qualities to consult, and no much larger clone falls within one base.

The chain employs TRBV28 and TRBJ2-2; TRBD2 could be the D gene, as 6 bases match. The receptor's source is a female donor with Graves disease. The material was peripheral blood mononuclear cells (PBMCs), obtained when the disease was refractory, from a patient treated with antithyroid drugs. The DNA sequence is TGTTCTACTTCACTTGACGGGGGTTTTGACGGGGAGCTGTTTTTT. Protein translation: CSTSLDGGFDGELFF. This CDR3, with the reference TRBV28 and TRBJ2-2 proteins standing in past its ends, gives the full variable domain DVKVTQSSRYLVKRTGEKVFLECVQDMDHENMFWYRQDPGLGLRLIYFSYDVKMKEKGDIPEGYSVSREKKERFSLILESASTNQTSMYLCSTSLDGGFDGELFFGEGSRLTVL.